Listed here are 5 T cell receptor beta chains from one sample, sequenced in a study of T cell repertoires in ileal Crohn's disease. Time point defined: inflamed ileum from the surgical specimen. Profiled with immunoSEQ multiplex PCR; TCRdb holds only in-frame clones, not every one. The sample consists of several thousand clones, approximately 85% of them appearing once. Material for sequencing was ileal tissue. Every receptor here comes from an adult with Crohn's disease.

The chain combines TRBV5-5 with TRBJ2-3; TRBD2 matches 10 bases. The V gene's germline CDR1 is SGHKS and CDR2 YYEKEE (reference sequence). Germline trimming cut 1 base from V and 0 bases from J; bases unmatched to any gene: 8. This CDR3 is 18 amino acids long. CDR3 coding DNA: TGTGCCAGCAGCTTGTGGCCTAGCGGGGGTTCTAGCACAGATACGCAGTATTTT. Encoded protein: CASSLWPSGGSSTDTQYF.

This chain links TRBV7-3 with TRBJ2-2, with 7 bases fitting TRBD2. The ends lost 2 bases at V and 1 base at J; junction bases unmatched: 4. Germline values: CDR1 SGHTA, CDR2 FQGTGA. The CDR3 runs 16 residues. CDR3 sequence (DNA): TGTGCCAGCAGCTTATGGGGCGGGAGGAACACCGGGGAGCTGTTTTTT. This encodes CASSLWGGRNTGELFF.

The chain recombines TRBV7-2 with TRBJ1-1; D is undetermined. This CDR3 is built from 13 residues. Deletions cut 0 bases from V and 6 bases from J, with 8 bases between. In germline, CDR1 is SGHTA, CDR2 FQGNSA. This CDR3 is CASSLAGISEAFF. CDR3 sequence (DNA): TGTGCCAGCAGCTTAGCAGGCATCTCTGAAGCTTTCTTT.

The chain joins TRBV10-3 to TRBJ1-1, with D maybe TRBD1 (6 bases). This CDR3 has 14 residues. The germline V and J ends were trimmed by 2 bases and 7 bases, with 14 bases remaining between them. Germline CDR1 and CDR2: ENHRY and SYGVKD. The CDR3 loop is CAISEVGGLGEAFF. CDR3 DNA sequence: TGTGCCATCAGTGAGGTTGGGGGCCTCGGTGAAGCTTTCTTT.

V is TRBV5-1 and J is TRBJ1-1; D may be TRBD1 (6 bases). There are 14 residues in the CDR3. Looked up from germline, CDR1 is SGHRS and CDR2 is YFSETQ. The V gene lost 0 bases and the J gene lost 0 bases, with 6 bases spanning the gap. CDR3 loop: CASSLDRVNTEAFF. CDR3 DNA: TGCGCCAGCAGCTTGGACAGGGTGAACACTGAAGCTTTCTTT. Looking up the rest from reference TRBV5-1 and TRBJ1-1 gives the full variable domain: KAGVTQTPRYLIKTRGQQVTLSCSPISGHRSVSWYQQTPGQGLQFLFEYFSETQRNKGNFPGRFSGRQFSNSRSEMNVSTLELGDSALYLCASSLDRVNTEAFFGQGTRLTVV.